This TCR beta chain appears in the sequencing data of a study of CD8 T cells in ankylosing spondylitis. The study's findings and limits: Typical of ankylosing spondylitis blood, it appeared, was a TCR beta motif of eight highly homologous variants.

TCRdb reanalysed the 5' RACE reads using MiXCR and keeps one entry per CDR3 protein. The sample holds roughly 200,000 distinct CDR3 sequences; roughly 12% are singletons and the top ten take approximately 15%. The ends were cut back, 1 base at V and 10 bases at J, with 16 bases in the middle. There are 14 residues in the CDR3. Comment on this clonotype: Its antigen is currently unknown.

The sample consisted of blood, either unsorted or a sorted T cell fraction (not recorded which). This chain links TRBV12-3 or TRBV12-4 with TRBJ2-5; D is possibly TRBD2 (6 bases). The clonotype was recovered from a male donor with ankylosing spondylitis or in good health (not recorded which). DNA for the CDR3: TGTGCCAGCAGTTTAGACGCGGGGTGGGGGGACCAGTACTTC. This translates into CASSLDAGWGDQYF.